Following are 20 T cell receptor beta chains from one sample sequenced in a study of regulatory T cells in long-lasting Graves disease. According to the study, TCR beta libraries were built with iRepertoire HTBI primers and CDR3-region Arm-PCR. MiXCR, applied by TCRdb to the multiplex PCR reads, yields one record per CDR3 protein. The repertoire holds roughly 510,000 distinct CDR3 sequences, with roughly 15% as singletons. The time point here: newly diagnosed GD, antithyroid drugs for less than 3 months. Preparation of the TCR library used RNA extracted from PBMCs. The same data also contributed to another study, on T cells in Graves' hyperthyroidism and ophthalmopathy.

The source material was peripheral blood mononuclear cells (PBMCs), sampled at new diagnosis, from a patient treated with antithyroid drugs. Every receptor here comes from a man aged 18-30 years with Graves disease.

Only a few counts were recorded for this clonotype. In DNA, the CDR3 is TGTGCCAGCAGTTACAACCTAGCGGGTGACCAAGAGACCCAGTACTTC. Translation gives CASSYNLAGDQETQYF. The rearrangement links TRBV6-5 to TRBJ2-5; 8 bases map to TRBD2. Trimming cost V 2 bases and J 0 bases; bases outside gene matches: 5. CDR3 size: 16 residues. The germline gives CDR1 MNHEY, CDR2 SVGAGI.

The rearrangement links TRBV19 to TRBJ2-7; a weak D match, TRBD2 (6 bases). Germline V gene sequence: CDR1 LNHDA, CDR2 SQIVND (reference sequence). V was cut by 3 bases and J by 2 bases, with 8 bases left in between. The CDR3 is 13 residues long. In nucleotides, the CDR3 is TGTGCCAGTAGTATTGGAGGGACCTACGAGCAGTACTTC. It encodes CASSIGGTYEQYF.

This clonotype was counted a few times. This chain uses TRBV6-5 with TRBJ1-3, with D possibly being TRBD1 (6 bases). This CDR3 has 17 residues. V was trimmed by 0 bases and J by 0 bases, leaving 12 bases between them. CDR1 and CDR2 (germline): MNHEY, SVGAGI. The CDR3 DNA reads TGTGCCAGCAGTTACTCCTGGACAGAGAGCTCTGGAAACACCATATATTTT. Protein: CASSYSWTESSGNTIYF.

In its sample, this clonotype was seen many times. This rearrangement joins TRBV3-1 to TRBJ2-3; 7 bases align to TRBD1. Germline trimming cut 6 bases from V and 2 bases from J; bases unmatched to any gene: 2. The CDR3 is 13 amino acids. Germline V lookup: CDR1 LGHDT, CDR2 YNNKEL (reference sequence). CDR3 loop: CASRDRLTDTQYF. The CDR3, as DNA: TGTGCCAGCAGGGACAGGCTCACAGATACGCAGTATTTT.

This clonotype was seen a single time. This chain links TRBV19 with TRBJ2-1; 13 nucleotides line up with TRBD2. The CDR3 spans 18 residues. Trimming cost V 6 bases and J 2 bases; bases outside gene matches: 10. CDR1 is LNHDA and CDR2 is SQIVND in the germline V gene (reference sequence). In nucleotides, the CDR3 is TGTGCCAGTAGGATGCGACTAGCGGGAGGATCAACCTACAATGAGCAGTTCTTC. This gives the protein CASRMRLAGGSTYNEQFF.

This clonotype has ten or more counts. J is TRBJ2-1 and V is TRBV2; D gene uncertain. The V end lost 6 bases, the J end lost 7 bases, and 4 bases lay between the germline ends. Germline-derived CDR1 and CDR2 are SNHLY and FYNNEI. The CDR3 runs to 10 residues. The CDR3 DNA reads as TGTGCCAGCAGGAAGAATGAGCAGTTCTTC. This translates into CASRKNEQFF.

In its sample, this clonotype was seen many times. The genes are TRBV7-9 and TRBJ1-2, with unresolved D. V was trimmed by 1 base and J by 4 bases, leaving 10 bases between them. The CDR3 is 14 amino acids. Looked up from germline, CDR1 is SEHNR and CDR2 is FQNEAQ (reference sequence). As DNA, the CDR3 is TGTGCCAGCAGCTTAGAAGGGCTTACCTATGGCTACACCTTC. Protein: CASSLEGLTYGYTF.

This clonotype was counted ten times or more. This rearrangement joins TRBV5-1 to TRBJ1-1; D remains unclear. This CDR3 is built from 13 residues. V shed 0 bases and J shed 9 bases, with 12 bases lying between them. The germline V gene encodes CDR1 SGHRS and CDR2 YFSETQ. CDR3 sequence: CASSLAIQEKAFF. CDR3 bases: TGCGCCAGCAGCTTGGCCATCCAAGAGAAAGCTTTCTTT.

This clonotype was counted at least ten times. V usage is TRBV28 and J usage is TRBJ2-1; D is uncertain. The germline V gene has CDR1 MDHEN and CDR2 SYDVKM. The CDR3 has 17 amino acids. Between the trimmed V and J ends, which lost 0 bases and 4 bases, there was a span of 16 bases. The CDR3 loop reads CASSLWAARPNYNEQFF. CDR3 sequence (DNA): TGTGCCAGCAGTTTATGGGCGGCCAGGCCGAATTACAATGAGCAGTTCTTC.

Only a few counts were recorded for this clonotype. The CDR3 carries no conserved terminal phenylalanine or tryptophan, so it likely arises from a read error. The chain recombines TRBV28 with TRBJ2-7, with D perhaps being TRBD1 or TRBD2 (5 bases each). The CDR3 covers 13 residues. With 5 bases removed from V and 7 bases from J, the gap between germline ends came to 15 bases. CDR1 is MDHEN, CDR2 SYDVKM, per germline. The CDR3, as DNA: TGTGCCAGCAGTGCTTGGGGGTCGGGGGAGCAGTACCTC. It codes for CASSAWGSGEQYL.

The chain recombines TRBV3-1 with TRBJ2-7; 7 bases agree with TRBD1. Germline V CDR1 and CDR2: LGHDT, YNNKEL (reference sequence). This CDR3 has 14 amino acids. V lost 4 bases, J lost 3 bases, and 6 bases stayed unmatched. DNA for the CDR3: TGTGCCAGCAGCCCTAGACAGGGATTCTACGAGCAGTACTTC. Translation gives CASSPRQGFYEQYF.

This clonotype was observed a handful of times. The rearrangement uses TRBV30 and TRBJ1-2; D unclear. This CDR3 spans 13 amino acids. Germline-derived CDR1 and CDR2 are GTSNPN and SVGIG (reference sequence). The V gene lost 3 bases and the J gene lost 0 bases, with 8 bases spanning the gap. CDR3 loop: CAWRLTSNYGYTF. DNA for the CDR3: TGTGCCTGGAGACTAACTTCTAACTATGGCTACACCTTC.

There are many counts of this clonotype. This rearrangement joins TRBV11-2 to TRBJ2-7, with a possible D match to TRBD2 (6 bases). Germline loops: CDR1 SGHAT, CDR2 FQNNGV. The CDR3 runs 15 residues. Deletions cut 2 bases from V and 4 bases from J, with 15 bases between. The CDR3 spells CASSLMIAEAYEQYF. The CDR3 nucleotides are TGTGCCAGCAGCTTAATGATAGCGGAAGCTTACGAGCAGTACTTC.

The gene calls are TRBV29-1 and TRBJ2-7; D may be TRBD1 (5 bases). V was cut by 3 bases and J by 7 bases, with 16 bases left in between. CDR3 length equals 13 residues. Per the germline V gene, CDR1 is SQVTM and CDR2 is ANQGSEA. The CDR3 reads CSVDADSPTEQYF. CDR3 nucleotide sequence: TGCAGCGTTGATGCCGACAGTCCGACTGAGCAGTACTTC.

This clonotype was recorded a few times. A single base separates this from a much larger clone, so it may be a read error. V usage is TRBV28 and J usage is TRBJ2-7, with 10 bases lining up with TRBD2. This CDR3 has 14 amino acids. Germline V gene sequence: CDR1 MDHEN, CDR2 SYDVKM. The junction had 8 bases not matched to a gene; V was cut back by 3 bases and J by 9 bases. CDR3 in DNA: TGTGCCAGCAGTTTGGCTAGCGGGAGTCCCGGGCAGTACTTC. Protein sequence: CASSLASGSPGQYF.

At least ten counts were recorded for this clonotype. The chain recombines TRBV6-1 with TRBJ1-1, with D possibly being TRBD1 (6 bases). The CDR3 runs 17 residues. Germline CDR1 reads MNHNS; CDR2 reads SASEGT. V dropped 6 bases and J dropped 2 bases, with 22 bases sitting between them. CDR3 loop: CASRPNYLGGANTEAFF. The CDR3 DNA sequence: TGTGCCAGCAGACCCAATTACCTAGGGGGGGCTAACACTGAAGCTTTCTTT.

CDR3 in DNA: TGCAGCGCCTTTACGGGTGAGCAGTTCTTC. This gives the protein CSAFTGEQFF. The chain recombines TRBV29-1 with TRBJ2-1; D is ambiguous. This CDR3 spans 10 amino acids. Looked up from germline, CDR1 is SQVTM and CDR2 is ANQGSEA. Trimming shortened V by 7 bases and J by 9 bases, and 10 bases separated the two germline ends.

This clonotype was counted only a few times. A much larger clone lies one base from this, so it may be a read error. The chain employs TRBV28 and TRBJ2-1; possible D gene TRBD1, 7 bases. The germline V gene has CDR1 MDHEN and CDR2 SYDVKM. CDR3 length: 14 residues. The CDR3: CASSPGQEGNVQFF. CDR3 nucleotides: TGTGCCAGCAGTCCCGGACAGGAGGGGAATGTGCAGTTCTTC.

The chain joins TRBV5-6 to TRBJ2-7; D gene unclear. Trimming took 4 bases from V and 4 from J, leaving 15 bases between them. Germline values: CDR1 SGHDT, CDR2 YYEEEE. CDR3 length equals 14 residues. CDR3: CASSPVGQEYEQYF. The CDR3 DNA sequence: TGTGCCAGCAGCCCCGTCGGCCAGGAGTACGAGCAGTACTTC.

The sample holds a few counts of this clonotype. The chain recombines TRBV27 with TRBJ2-2; the D gene is possibly TRBD1 (6 bases). The V gene's germline CDR1 is MNHEY and CDR2 SMNVEV (reference sequence). V shed 4 bases and J shed 4 bases, with 19 bases lying between them. The CDR3 consists of 17 residues. CDR3 coding DNA: TGTGCCAGCAGTTCCAGGGCACTCAGCAGGGGCACCGGGGAGCTGTTTTTT. As protein: CASSSRALSRGTGELFF.